This record concerns one T cell receptor (beta chain) sequence. Only in-frame clones appear in the TCRdb table, and some are missing; sequencing was by immunoSEQ multiplex PCR. The data contain about 87,000 clones, about 93% of them singletons. The data were obtained in a study of T cell changes during pregnancy in multiple sclerosis. V was shortened by 8 bases and J by 3 bases, with 8 bases between the two germline ends. CDR1 and CDR2 (germline): SGHTA, FQGNSA. The CDR3 spans 12 residues. The material was peripheral blood, obtained in the third trimester of pregnancy. The J gene is TRBJ1-5, the V gene TRBV7-2, with D hard to call. The TCR originated in a female donor in good health, enrolled as a control in a pregnancy study. In DNA, the CDR3 is TGTGCCAGCGGGCAGAACAATCAGCCCCAGCATTTT. Translating gives CASGQNNQPQHF.